This entry concerns a single TCR beta chain. Germline-derived CDR1 and CDR2 are SGHVS and FQNEAQ. V was pared by 0 bases and J by 5 bases, with 2 bases of the junction left unmatched. This CDR3 spans 15 amino acids. This sample was included in a study of cytomegalovirus exposure and HLA in healthy donors. The PCR ran on 60 Vbeta and 13 Jbeta primers. TCRdb's table, derived via immunoSEQ multiplex PCR, lists solely in-frame clones and lacks some. The sample has 100,000 to 150,000 clones. The specimen sequenced was PBMCs. This chain connects TRBV7-8 to TRBJ2-7; 12 positions match TRBD2. The TCR originated in a man aged 30 to 39 in good health and CMV-seronegative. This CDR3 is CASSLAPSGRDEQYF. The CDR3 DNA reads TGTGCCAGCAGCTTAGCCCCTAGCGGGAGGGACGAGCAGTACTTC.